A single sample gave rise to the 22 T cell receptor beta chains below, sequenced in a study of CD8 T cells in ankylosing spondylitis. One entry per CDR3 protein results from TCRdb running MiXCR on the 5' RACE reads. The sample includes some 270,000 distinct CDR3 sequences, more than 15% of them seen just once. Sequencing used blood, either unsorted or a sorted T cell fraction (not recorded which). The receptors derive from a male donor with ankylosing spondylitis or in good health (not recorded which).

Turning to this clonotype: A much larger clonotype is one base distant, so this may be a read error. The chain carries TRBV15 and TRBJ2-1; D is undetermined. Per the germline V gene, CDR1 is LNHNV and CDR2 is YYDKDF (reference sequence). This CDR3 has 12 residues. The CDR3 sequence is CATSTENNKQFF. Here the CDR3 DNA reads TGTGCCACCAGCACGGAGAACAATAAGCAGTTCTTC.

The sample holds a few counts of this clonotype. The chain uses TRBV23-1 and TRBJ2-1; D might be TRBD2 (6 bases). TRBV23-1 falls under the ORF class, with uncertain function. V was pared by 3 bases and J by 2 bases, with 8 bases between. The CDR3 sequence is 14 residues long. The CDR3 nucleotides read TGCGCCAGCAGTCATGCGGGGCCCTACAATGAGCAGTTCTTC. It encodes CASSHAGPYNEQFF.

Only a few counts were recorded for this clonotype. V and J are TRBV11-1 and TRBJ1-3; TRBD1 aligns across 7 bases. Germline CDR1 SGHAT, CDR2 FQDESV (reference sequence). J gave up 0 bases and V 5 bases, and 13 bases lay outside the gene matches. There are 18 residues in the CDR3. The CDR3 reads CASSPARTGLPSGNTIYF. The DNA of the CDR3 is TGTGCCAGCAGCCCAGCCCGGACAGGCTTACCCTCTGGAAACACCATATATTTT.

This clonotype was seen a few times. This sequence joins TRBV6-1 and TRBJ1-2; D is possibly TRBD1 (6 bases). Trimming took off 5 bases at V and 4 bases at J, with 11 bases between the two ends. The CDR3 is 13 residues long. The germline CDR1 and CDR2 sequences are MNHNS and SASEGT. The CDR3 spells CASSTGAGYGYTF. Here the CDR3 DNA reads TGTGCCAGCAGTACGGGGGCCGGCTATGGCTACACCTTC.

This clonotype was seen more than once but under ten times. The chain is built from TRBV5-6 and TRBJ2-7; TRBD2 aligns across 10 bases. Germline V lookup: CDR1 SGHDT, CDR2 YYEEEE. CDR3 length: 15 amino acids. V lost 0 bases and J lost 4; bases outside the gene matches: 4. For the CDR3, the DNA is TGTGCCAGCAGCTTGGAGACTAGCGGGTGGTACGAGCAGTACTTC. Protein sequence: CASSLETSGWYEQYF.

The rearrangement joins TRBV27 to TRBJ1-5, with D possibly matching TRBD1 (6 bases). Trimming stripped 6 bases from V and 6 bases from J, with 18 bases between. The CDR3 has 15 amino acids. The germline gives CDR1 MNHEY, CDR2 SMNVEV (reference sequence). DNA of the CDR3: TGTGCCAGCAGACCCAACAGGGCTAGAAGTCAGCCCCAGCATTTT. This codes for CASRPNRARSQPQHF.

The V call is TRBV5-1, the J call TRBJ1-1; D is perhaps TRBD1 (5 bases). The CDR3 totals 16 residues. Germline assignment: CDR1 SGHRS and CDR2 YFSETQ. V lost 7 bases and J lost 3, with 22 bases in between. The CDR3 reads CASVALAAGGDTEAFF. The CDR3 DNA sequence: TGCGCCAGCGTTGCCCTCGCGGCGGGGGGTGACACTGAAGCTTTCTTT.

The V and J genes are TRBV27 and TRBJ2-7, with unresolved D. V shed 7 bases and J shed 0 bases, with 13 bases lying between them. Germline assignment: CDR1 MNHEY and CDR2 SMNVEV (reference sequence). This CDR3 spans 14 amino acids. CDR3 region: CASKWADSSYEQYF. The DNA for the CDR3 is TGTGCCAGCAAGTGGGCGGATAGCTCCTACGAGCAGTACTTC.

The CDR3 spells CASSRDGELFF. CDR3 sequence (DNA): TGTGCCAGCAGCCGGGACGGGGAGCTGTTTTTT. The gene calls are TRBV7-9 and TRBJ2-2; weak D call: TRBD2 (5 bases). Germline CDR1 reads SEHNR; CDR2 reads FQNEAQ (reference sequence). This CDR3 is built from 11 residues. V lost 5 bases to trimming and J lost 7 bases, with 5 bases between them.

The chain employs TRBV20-1 and TRBJ2-1; D is uncertain. The CDR3 is made up of 16 amino acids. The germline V and J ends were trimmed by 0 bases and 7 bases, with 19 bases remaining between them. The germline V gene has CDR1 DFQATT and CDR2 SNEGSKA (reference sequence). The DNA for the CDR3 is TGCAGTGCTAGAGAGTGGTTGGACCAGTTACAGAATGAGCAGTTCTTC. Its protein is CSAREWLDQLQNEQFF.

In its sample, this clonotype was seen many times. The rearrangement uses TRBV27 and TRBJ2-5, with TRBD1 identical over 7 bases. V was clipped by 5 bases and J by 4 bases; unmatched bases: 1. This CDR3 is built from 12 residues. Germline V gene data show CDR1 as MNHEY and CDR2 as SMNVEV (reference sequence). The CDR3 DNA sequence: TGTGCCAGCAGTCGACAGGGAGAGACCCAGTACTTC. Translated: CASSRQGETQYF.

The CDR3 nucleotides read TGTGCCAGCAGCAATGGGACAGGGGCCCCCTCTGGGGCCAACGTCCTGACTTTC. It is translated as CASSNGTGAPSGANVLTF. The chain is built from TRBV21-1 and TRBJ2-6; the table's D call, TRBD1, has no DNA check behind it. TRBV21-1 is reported as a pseudogene. CDR3 length: 18 amino acids.

This chain joins TRBV5-5 and TRBJ1-4; 7 nucleotides line up with TRBD1. Unmatched junction bases numbered 7, after V lost 4 bases and J lost 7 bases. Germline V gene lookup returns CDR1 SGHKS and CDR2 YYEKEE (reference sequence). This CDR3 is built from 14 residues. The CDR3 spells CASSPDRLPEKLFF. DNA of the CDR3: TGTGCCAGCAGCCCGGACAGGTTACCTGAAAAACTGTTTTTT.

The chain combines TRBV4-3 with TRBJ2-7, with 7 positions matching TRBD1. Looked up from germline, CDR1 is LGHNA and CDR2 is YSLEER. V was clipped by 0 bases and J by 2 bases; unmatched bases: 4. The CDR3 consists of 15 residues. Written as DNA, the CDR3 is TGCGCCAGCAGCCAAGAGCAGGACAGGCCCTACGAGCAGTACTTC. It specifies CASSQEQDRPYEQYF.

The chain uses TRBV20-1 and TRBJ2-1; D perhaps matches TRBD2 (5 bases). This CDR3 is 16 amino acids long. The V end was cut by 0 bases, the J end by 3 bases, with 15 bases between. CDR1 is DFQATT, CDR2 SNEGSKA, per germline (reference sequence). In DNA form, the CDR3 reads TGCAGTGCTAGAGATTTCCACGGGGTCCTCTACAATGAGCAGTTCTTC. Translated, it gives CSARDFHGVLYNEQFF.

This clonotype was found a few times. The genes are TRBV7-9 and TRBJ1-1, with 7 bases matching TRBD1. J lost 0 bases, V lost 0 bases, and 4 bases had no gene match. The CDR3 is 16 residues long. Per the germline V gene, CDR1 is SEHNR and CDR2 is FQNEAQ (reference sequence). CDR3 DNA sequence: TGTGCCAGCAGCTTAGCGGTTGACAGGGTGAACACTGAAGCTTTCTTT. It codes for CASSLAVDRVNTEAFF.

The genes are TRBV7-8 and TRBJ1-1; TRBD1 is a possible D gene (5 bases). Per the germline V gene, CDR1 is SGHVS and CDR2 is FQNEAQ. The CDR3 covers 15 residues. V was trimmed by 1 base and J by 0 bases, leaving 9 bases between them. The chain's CDR3 is CASSLVPGMNTEAFF. The CDR3 nucleotides are TGTGCCAGCAGCTTAGTTCCAGGGATGAACACTGAAGCTTTCTTT.

In this sample, this clonotype turned up a few times. The J gene is TRBJ2-5, the V gene TRBV3-1; D is undetermined. This CDR3 has 14 amino acids. The germline gives CDR1 LGHDT, CDR2 YNNKEL (reference sequence). Between the trimmed V and J ends, which lost 0 bases and 1 base, there was a span of 6 bases. CDR3 sequence: CASSQELSQETQYF. CDR3 DNA sequence: TGTGCCAGCAGCCAAGAACTGTCCCAAGAGACCCAGTACTTC.

This clonotype was counted between two and nine times. The CDR3 reads CATSRVAGETGELFF. CDR3 bases: TGTGCCACCAGCAGAGTAGCGGGAGAGACCGGGGAGCTGTTTTTT. V usage is TRBV15 and J usage is TRBJ2-2, with 9 bases identical to TRBD2. This CDR3 is 15 amino acids long. Germline CDR1 reads LNHNV; CDR2 reads YYDKDF (reference sequence). The V gene end was trimmed by 1 base and the J gene end by 5 bases; junction bases not matched to a gene: 2.

The rearrangement uses TRBV29-1 and TRBJ2-5; TRBD1 aligns across 9 bases. This CDR3 is 15 amino acids long. Per germline, CDR1 SQVTM and CDR2 ANQGSEA. The junction had 8 bases not matched to a gene; V was cut back by 1 base and J by 5 bases. CDR3 sequence (DNA): TGCAGCGTTGAAGCGGACAGGGGATATTCGGAGACCCAGTACTTC. It encodes CSVEADRGYSETQYF. Based on the CDR3 plus reference TRBV29-1 and TRBJ2-5, the full variable domain is SAVISQKPSRDICQRGTSLTIQCQVDSQVTMMFWYRQQPGQSLTLIATANQGSEATYESGFVIDKFPISRPNLTFSTLTVSNMSPEDSSIYLCSVEADRGYSETQYFGPGTRLLVL.

Only a few counts were recorded for this clonotype. This chain uses TRBV7-9 with TRBJ2-3; no firm D call. V lost 8 bases to trimming and J lost 0 bases, with 12 bases between them. There are 14 residues in the CDR3. Germline-derived CDR1 and CDR2 are SEHNR and FQNEAQ (reference sequence). As DNA, the CDR3 is TGTGCCAGCGGAGACTTAGCTAGCACAGATACGCAGTATTTT. This sequence encodes CASGDLASTDTQYF.

This clonotype turned up a few times. V is TRBV7-8 and J is TRBJ2-2, with D maybe TRBD1 (6 bases). V lost 1 base and J 3 bases, leaving 12 bases between the germline ends. CDR1 and CDR2 from the germline V gene are SGHVS and FQNEAQ. This CDR3 spans 16 amino acids. CDR3 loop: CASSLVQGPYTGELFF. CDR3 bases: TGTGCCAGCAGCTTAGTTCAGGGGCCCTACACCGGGGAGCTGTTTTTT.